The next 31 T cell receptor beta chains were all read from a single sample in a study of human T cells and chemical hapten exposure. Via MiXCR, TCRdb re-called the RACE reads, giving one row per CDR3 protein. The sample yields some 170,000 distinct CDR3 sequences, 25% to 35% seen once. Time point specified: patch test 3, about 24 weeks after DPC sensitization. Treatment reported: therapeutic diphenylcyclopropenone sensitization with weekly scalp DPC. This specimen was whole blood, taken in connection with sensitization to the hapten diphenylcyclopropenone (DPC). These receptor sequences come from a young woman with alopecia areata. Some clones in this sample may be carry-over from other donors' samples.

The CDR3 sequence is CASSQQDRGGLGEQYF. CDR3 coding DNA: TGCGCCAGCAGCCAGCAAGACAGGGGAGGTTTAGGTGAGCAGTACTTC. V gene TRBV4-1 combines with J gene TRBJ2-7; 8 nucleotides line up with TRBD1. The germline gives CDR1 MGHRA, CDR2 YSYEKL. The V and J ends lost 3 bases and 7 bases, in that order; junction bases with no gene match: 14. The CDR3 spans 16 residues.

This clonotype was observed once. The chain carries TRBV4-1 and TRBJ2-1, with 8 bases matching TRBD1. Germline V gene lookup returns CDR1 MGHRA and CDR2 YSYEKL. The CDR3 is 12 residues long. With 11 bases clipped from V and 8 bases from J, the junction kept 8 bases outside the gene matches. CDR3 amino acids: CAGQGYPDEQFF. For the CDR3, the DNA is TGCGCCGGACAGGGTTATCCGGATGAGCAGTTCTTC.

Only a few counts were recorded for this clonotype. The chain employs TRBV6-5 and TRBJ2-7, with D perhaps TRBD2 (6 bases). Trimming left V 5 bases short and J 5 bases short, with 16 bases between. This CDR3 spans 14 amino acids. CDR1 and CDR2 (germline): MNHEY, SVGAGI. CDR3 loop: CASSDNAGFDEQYF. Written as DNA, the CDR3 is TGTGCCAGCAGTGACAATGCGGGGTTCGACGAGCAGTACTTC.

This clonotype was counted between two and nine times. The chain combines TRBV12-3 or TRBV12-4 with TRBJ2-3; no clear D. V was clipped by 4 bases and J by 6 bases, with 2 bases between them. The CDR3 spans 10 residues. The CDR3 spells CASSSDTQYF. The CDR3 DNA follows: TGTGCCAGCAGTTCCGATACGCAGTATTTT.

This clonotype has ten or more counts. This sequence joins TRBV20-1 and TRBJ1-6; D perhaps matches TRBD1 (5 bases). Trimming shortened V by 3 bases and J by 1 base, and 10 bases separated the two germline ends. The length of the CDR3 is 15 residues. Germline CDR1 is DFQATT and CDR2 is SNEGSKA (reference sequence). The CDR3 coding sequence is TGCAGTGCTAGCGGCAGGGAGTCCTATAATTCACCCCTCCACTTT. It specifies CSASGRESYNSPLHF.

This clonotype was seen a handful of times. The chain uses TRBV7-3 and TRBJ2-3, with 9 bases aligning to TRBD1. The CDR3 spans 16 residues. CDR1 SGHTA and CDR2 FQGTGA come from the germline V gene. V lost 3 bases and J lost 0; bases outside the gene matches: 4. The CDR3 DNA sequence: TGTGCCAGCAGCTTCGGACAGGGGAGAAGCACAGATACGCAGTATTTT. It translates to CASSFGQGRSTDTQYF. The full variable domain, rest sourced from reference TRBV7-3 and TRBJ2-3, is GAGVSQTPSNKVTEKGKYVELRCDPISGHTALYWYRQSLGQGPEFLIYFQGTGAADDSGLPNDRFFAVRPEGSVSTLKIQRTERGDSAVYLCASSFGQGRSTDTQYFGPGTRLTVL.

This clonotype has only a few counts. The genes are TRBV7-2 and TRBJ1-4; TRBD1 might be the D (5 bases). V was cut by 1 base and J by 8 bases, with 14 bases left in between. CDR1 and CDR2 from the germline V gene are SGHTA and FQGNSA. This CDR3 comprises 15 residues. CDR3 in amino acids: CASSLEGGDWEKLFF. DNA of the CDR3: TGTGCCAGCAGCTTAGAGGGAGGGGATTGGGAAAAACTGTTTTTT.

The chain couples TRBV9 to TRBJ1-1; D remains unclear. Germline V gene data show CDR1 as SGDLS and CDR2 as YYNGEE. The CDR3 covers 13 residues. V lost 0 bases to trimming and J lost 4 bases, with 7 bases between them. CDR3 DNA sequence: TGTGCCAGCAGCGTAGGGGGTTCCACTGAAGCTTTCTTT. It codes for CASSVGGSTEAFF.

The chain recombines TRBV29-1 with TRBJ2-7, with a possible D match to TRBD1 (5 bases). Germline V gene data show CDR1 as SQVTM and CDR2 as ANQGSEA. This CDR3 region has 11 residues. V shed 3 bases and J shed 6 bases, with 9 bases lying between them. The DNA of the CDR3 is TGCAGCGTTGACGCAGGGCGCGAGCAGTACTTC. Encoded protein: CSVDAGREQYF.

The chain employs TRBV10-3 and TRBJ2-3; 9 nucleotides match TRBD2. Germline values: CDR1 ENHRY, CDR2 SYGVKD. Trimming removed 7 bases from V and 2 bases from J; junction bases left unmatched: 10. This CDR3 is built from 16 residues. The CDR3 coding sequence is TGTGCCATCACGCGGGGGGGCCAAAGAACCACAGATACGCAGTATTTT. Its protein is CAITRGGQRTTDTQYF.

The J gene is TRBJ2-1, the V gene TRBV7-3, with 8 bases aligning to TRBD2. In germline, CDR1 is SGHTA, CDR2 FQGTGA. Trimming at V came to 4 bases and at J to 6 bases, leaving 11 bases not matched to a gene. The CDR3 consists of 16 residues. The CDR3 is CASSSTGTRQSNEQFF. CDR3 nucleotides: TGTGCCAGCAGCTCGACCGGGACTAGGCAGTCCAATGAGCAGTTCTTC.

This clonotype turned up a few times. This sequence joins TRBV9 and TRBJ2-5; no definite D call. Trimming cost V 0 bases and J 4 bases, with 4 bases left between them. This CDR3 is 12 amino acids long. Germline-derived CDR1 and CDR2 are SGDLS and YYNGEE. This CDR3 reads CASSVGGETQYF. The CDR3 DNA reads TGTGCCAGCAGCGTAGGTGGAGAGACCCAGTACTTC.

The sample holds a few counts of this clonotype. This chain links TRBV7-6 with TRBJ2-1, with D unclear. Germline V CDR1 and CDR2: SGHVS, FNYEAQ. V lost 1 base, J lost 7 bases, and 14 bases lay in between. The CDR3 extends over 15 amino acids. The CDR3 DNA follows: TGTGCCAGCAGCTTAGTCGCGAACATCGGGAATGAGCAGTTCTTC. This encodes CASSLVANIGNEQFF.

The gene calls are TRBV5-6 and TRBJ1-1; D ambiguous. This CDR3 contains 13 residues. V lost 0 bases and J lost 3, with 6 bases in between. Per the germline V gene, CDR1 is SGHDT and CDR2 is YYEEEE. CDR3 sequence: CASSLVAYTEAFF. The CDR3 DNA is TGTGCCAGCAGCTTGGTGGCCTACACTGAAGCTTTCTTT.

The rearrangement joins TRBV10-3 to TRBJ2-3, with D hard to call. CDR3 length: 11 residues. Germline V gene data show CDR1 as ENHRY and CDR2 as SYGVKD. The ends were cut back, 11 bases at V and 9 bases at J, with 15 bases in the middle. In DNA form, the CDR3 reads TGTGCCTCAGGCCGACCTGGGACGCAGTATTTT. This encodes CASGRPGTQYF.

This chain uses TRBV11-2 with TRBJ2-7, with D perhaps matching TRBD2 (6 bases). CDR1 and CDR2 (germline): SGHAT, FQNNGV. V was trimmed by 4 bases and J by 4 bases, leaving 17 bases between them. This CDR3 has 15 residues. The CDR3 loop is CASSSVRRREYEQYF. DNA for the CDR3: TGTGCCAGCAGCTCCGTAAGGCGTCGGGAGTACGAGCAGTACTTC.

The V and J genes are TRBV2 and TRBJ1-5, with TRBD1 matching 9 bases. This CDR3 has 14 residues. In germline, CDR1 is SNHLY, CDR2 FYNNEI. The V gene end was trimmed by 6 bases and the J gene end by 4 bases; junction bases not matched to a gene: 4. CDR3 DNA sequence: TGTGCCAGCAGGGGGACAGGGATTAATCAGCCCCAGCATTTT. Its protein is CASRGTGINQPQHF.

This CDR3 reads CASSLIGVGTEAFF. CDR3 sequence (DNA): TGCGCCAGCAGCTTGATAGGAGTTGGCACTGAAGCTTTCTTT. V usage is TRBV5-1 and J usage is TRBJ1-1, with D uncertain. The CDR3 spans 14 residues. Trimming took 1 base from V and 4 from J, leaving 11 bases between them. Per germline, CDR1 SGHRS and CDR2 YFSETQ.

The chain joins TRBV12-3 or TRBV12-4 to TRBJ1-1, with D possibly matching TRBD1 (5 bases). The CDR3 length is 13 residues. V lost 5 bases and J 9 bases, leaving 16 bases between the germline ends. CDR3 in DNA: TGTGCCAGCAGTGGGCAGGGCCCCTTCAAAGCTTTCTTT. Its protein product is CASSGQGPFKAFF.

V and J are TRBV30 and TRBJ1-1, with 7 bases aligning to TRBD1. The CDR3 is 12 residues long. The germline gives CDR1 GTSNPN, CDR2 SVGIG (reference sequence). V shed 7 bases and J 5 bases; nucleotides not matched to a gene: 7. The CDR3 loop is CAFRGIRTEAFF. The CDR3 DNA is TGTGCCTTCAGGGGGATTCGAACTGAAGCTTTCTTT. The full variable domain, with the rest looked up from reference TRBV30 and TRBJ1-1, is SQTIHQWPATLVQPVGSPLSLECTVEGTSNPNLYWYRQAAGRGLQLLFYSVGIGQISSEVPQNLSASRPQDRQFILSSKKLLLSDSGFYLCAFRGIRTEAFFGQGTRLTVV.

This clonotype came up a few times. The V gene is TRBV2, the J gene TRBJ2-1; 13 nucleotides agree with TRBD2. Germline CDR1 and CDR2: SNHLY and FYNNEI. The CDR3 sequence is 15 residues long. V lost 2 bases to trimming and J lost 6 bases; unmatched junction nucleotides: 1. In DNA form, the CDR3 reads TGTGCCAGCAGTGAAACTAGCGGGAGGGCCAATGAGCAGTTCTTC. This translates into CASSETSGRANEQFF.

V and J are TRBV7-8 and TRBJ1-5; D is perhaps TRBD1 (5 bases). The CDR3 is 16 amino acids. Trimming stripped 3 bases from V and 0 bases from J, with 12 bases between. Germline V CDR1 and CDR2: SGHVS, FQNEAQ. The CDR3 DNA is TGTGCCAGCAGCTTGGGGCTGAAATATAGCAATCAGCCCCAGCATTTT. Its protein product is CASSLGLKYSNQPQHF.

This clonotype was recorded only once. The chain recombines TRBV6-2 or TRBV6-3 with TRBJ2-1, with D possibly TRBD2 on 5 matching bases. V shed 2 bases and J shed 1 base, with 9 bases lying between them. The CDR3 has 15 residues. Per the germline V gene, CDR1 is MNHEY and CDR2 is SVGEGT. CDR3 residues: CASSYPRGSYNEQFF. CDR3 DNA sequence: TGTGCCAGCAGTTACCCACGGGGATCCTACAATGAGCAGTTCTTC.

The chain is built from TRBV12-3 or TRBV12-4 and TRBJ1-2, with D possibly being TRBD1 (6 bases). V lost 7 bases, J lost 7 bases, and 13 bases lay in between. This CDR3 has 12 amino acids. The CDR3 DNA sequence: TGTGCCAGCAATTCAGGGGTTCCTGGCTACACCTTC. It encodes CASNSGVPGYTF.

This clonotype showed up many times. The chain recombines TRBV6-5 with TRBJ1-4, with 7 nucleotides matching TRBD1. Trimming at V came to 4 bases and at J to 4 bases, leaving 6 bases not matched to a gene. The CDR3 has 15 residues. Germline V lookup: CDR1 MNHEY, CDR2 SVGAGI. CDR3 sequence: CASSFGRQGNEKLFF. DNA of the CDR3: TGTGCCAGCAGTTTTGGGAGACAGGGTAATGAAAAACTGTTTTTT.

The V call is TRBV6-5, the J call TRBJ1-3; D is unclear. Germline assignment: CDR1 MNHEY and CDR2 SVGAGI. The germline V and J ends were trimmed by 5 bases and 4 bases, with 9 bases remaining between them. The CDR3 runs to 13 residues. The CDR3 protein is CASSRESGNTIYF. In DNA, the CDR3 is TGTGCCAGCAGTAGGGAATCCGGAAACACCATATATTTT.

This clonotype appeared a few times. The chain combines TRBV6-1 with TRBJ1-6; TRBD1 matches 8 bases. The CDR3 consists of 17 residues. Germline loops: CDR1 MNHNS, CDR2 SASEGT. V shed 2 bases, J shed 9 bases, and the junction held 12 bases outside the gene matches. The CDR3: CASSEPSRDRFSSPLHF. CDR3 DNA: TGTGCCAGCAGTGAACCGAGTAGGGACAGGTTCTCTTCACCCCTCCACTTT.

This clonotype was seen repeatedly, ten times or more. The V gene is TRBV6-5, the J gene TRBJ2-1, with TRBD1 as a possible D gene (6 bases). Per the germline V gene, CDR1 is MNHEY and CDR2 is SVGAGI. This CDR3 contains 13 residues. Trimming shortened V by 6 bases and J by 10 bases, and 16 bases separated the two germline ends. Here the CDR3 DNA reads TGTGCCAGCAGCTTGACAGGCCCCCAGGAGCAGTTCTTC. Translated: CASSLTGPQEQFF.

This chain uses TRBV7-9 with TRBJ2-7; D unresolved. Germline V gene data show CDR1 as SEHNR and CDR2 as FQNEAQ (reference sequence). V lost 2 bases, J lost 2 bases, and 13 bases lay in between. The CDR3 runs to 15 residues. The CDR3 here is CASSLIPGPPYEQYF. The CDR3 nucleotides read TGTGCCAGCAGCTTAATACCCGGACCTCCCTACGAGCAGTACTTC.

The V and J genes are TRBV20-1 and TRBJ1-5; no clear D. CDR3 length equals 15 residues. Germline CDR1 and CDR2: DFQATT and SNEGSKA (reference sequence). The V gene lost 0 bases and the J gene lost 7 bases, with 16 bases spanning the gap. The CDR3 here is CSARDPRGSHQPQHF. CDR3 bases: TGCAGTGCTAGAGATCCTAGAGGGAGTCACCAGCCCCAGCATTTT.

The chain employs TRBV12-3 or TRBV12-4 and TRBJ1-2; D unclear. Between the trimmed V and J ends, which lost 6 bases and 6 bases, there was a span of 14 bases. The length of the CDR3 is 13 residues. The CDR3 region has the DNA TGTGCCAGCAGCCGGACGTCCCAGCATGGCTACACCTTC. Translation gives CASSRTSQHGYTF.